The 18 T cell receptor beta chains in this list originate from one sample, sequenced in a study of glioma-infiltrating T cells. The iRepertoire nested amplicon-rescue multiplex PCR amplified TCR alpha and beta CDR3s from RNA. TCRdb re-called the multiplex PCR reads through MiXCR, storing one row per CDR3 protein. The data show around 120,000 distinct CDR3 sequences, about 25% seen once. Sequencing input: glioma tissue, nonneoplastic brain tissue, or PBMCs (not recorded which). These receptors all stem from a human donor with low-grade glioma or glioblastoma, undergoing nonglioma brain surgery, or in good health (not recorded which).

The chain has TRBV12-3 or TRBV12-4 and TRBJ1-5; possibly TRBD1 for D (6 bases). CDR3 length: 15 residues. V lost 2 bases and J 1 base, leaving 9 bases between the germline ends. CDR3 region: CASSLLGTSNQPQHF. As DNA, the CDR3 is TGTGCCAGCAGTTTATTAGGGACAAGCAATCAGCCCCAGCATTTT.

V is TRBV20-1 and J is TRBJ1-5; D gene ambiguous. Trimming removed 6 bases at V and 1 base at J, with 10 bases between. Germline CDR1 and CDR2: DFQATT and SNEGSKA (reference sequence). The CDR3 runs to 13 residues. In DNA form, the CDR3 reads TGCAGTGCGAACACCGCGAGCAATCAGCCCCAGCATTTT. Translated: CSANTASNQPQHF.

V usage is TRBV29-1 and J usage is TRBJ1-1, with D uncertain. V lost 5 bases, J lost 3 bases, and 13 bases lay in between. Germline V gives CDR1 SQVTM, CDR2 ANQGSEA. This CDR3 comprises 13 residues. The CDR3, as DNA: TGCAGCGTTCAGAGTCGGCCAGACACTGAAGCTTTCTTT. This gives the protein CSVQSRPDTEAFF.

This clonotype has more than one count but fewer than ten. This chain connects TRBV12-3 or TRBV12-4 to TRBJ1-1; TRBD1 is a possible D gene (5 bases). The ends were cut back, 2 bases at V and 0 bases at J, with 13 bases in the middle. The CDR3 runs 16 residues. CDR3 DNA: TGTGCCAGCAGTTTATATCAGGGAGGGATGAACACTGAAGCTTTCTTT. Amino acid sequence: CASSLYQGGMNTEAFF.

Worth noting for this clonotype: This may be a read error: a much more frequent sequence differs by one nucleotide. DNA of the CDR3: TGTACCAGCAGCTTAGCGGACATCACTGAAGCTTTCTTT. This gives the protein CTSSLADITEAFF. The rearrangement uses TRBV7-2 and TRBJ1-1; weak D call: TRBD1 (5 bases). With 0 bases removed from V and 4 bases from J, the gap between germline ends came to 6 bases. The CDR3 extends over 13 amino acids. Per germline, CDR1 SGHTA and CDR2 FQGNSA.

Only one count was recorded for this clonotype. The rearrangement links TRBV3-1 to TRBJ1-4; D not certain. With 4 bases removed from V and 7 bases from J, the gap between germline ends came to 16 bases. The CDR3 extends over 15 amino acids. Germline V gene sequence: CDR1 LGHDT, CDR2 YNNKEL (reference sequence). The CDR3 DNA reads TGTGCCAGCAGCCGAAAACCGGGTGGGTTTGAAAAACTGTTTTTT. Residues: CASSRKPGGFEKLFF.

This clonotype was counted many times. The chain has TRBV12-3 or TRBV12-4 and TRBJ1-5, with D perhaps matching TRBD1 (5 bases). V lost 4 bases to trimming and J lost 0 bases, with 16 bases between them. CDR3 length: 17 residues. The CDR3 spells CASSYEGTGYSNQPQHF. The CDR3 DNA reads TGTGCCAGCAGTTATGAAGGGACCGGATATAGCAATCAGCCCCAGCATTTT.

This clonotype was found many times. The V and J genes are TRBV27 and TRBJ2-3, with D uncertain. Trimming took off 5 bases at V and 7 bases at J, with 10 bases between the two ends. Germline-derived CDR1 and CDR2 are MNHEY and SMNVEV (reference sequence). This CDR3 region has 12 residues. This CDR3 is CASSPRMHTQYF. The CDR3 coding sequence is TGTGCCAGCAGTCCGCGGATGCATACGCAGTATTTT.

On this clonotype itself: An end of the junction differs from the germline gene, which may be a read error. The chain uses TRBV7-9 and TRBJ1-1; 10 bases agree with TRBD1. Per germline, CDR1 SEHNR and CDR2 FQNEAQ (reference sequence). The CDR3 length is 18 residues. For the CDR3, the DNA is TGTGCCAGCAGCTTAGAATGGGGGACAGGGGAGCGGCACACTGAAGATTTCTTT. This codes for CASSLEWGTGERHTEDFF.

This clonotype has ten or more counts. The rearrangement links TRBV3-1 to TRBJ2-7; D is unresolved. The germline V and J ends were trimmed by 5 bases and 3 bases, with 11 bases remaining between them. The CDR3 totals 13 residues. Germline assignment: CDR1 LGHDT and CDR2 YNNKEL (reference sequence). CDR3: CASSSRWGYEQYV. CDR3 bases: TGTGCCAGCAGCTCCCGTTGGGGCTACGAGCAGTACGTC.

This clonotype has just a few counts. V is TRBV19 and J is TRBJ1-1; perhaps TRBD1 as D (5 bases). V dropped 1 base and J dropped 1 base, with 10 bases sitting between them. CDR3 length equals 15 residues. CDR1 is LNHDA and CDR2 is SQIVND in the germline V gene (reference sequence). CDR3 nucleotides: TGTGCCAGTAGTATAGCTGGAACAGGGAACACTGAAGCTTTCTTT. Translating gives CASSIAGTGNTEAFF.

This clonotype was detected only a few times. V and J are TRBV20-1 and TRBJ2-1; TRBD1 is a possible D gene (6 bases). The germline CDR1 and CDR2 sequences are DFQATT and SNEGSKA (reference sequence). The CDR3 is 15 amino acids. Trimming took off 0 bases at V and 3 bases at J, with 12 bases between the two ends. Here the CDR3 DNA reads TGCAGTGCTAGAGATCCCACAGGGCGCTACAATGAGCAGTTCTTC. It translates to CSARDPTGRYNEQFF.

This clonotype has ten or more counts. The chain is built from TRBV4-1 and TRBJ2-3; 7 bases agree with TRBD1. J lost 1 base, V lost 0 bases, and 7 bases had no gene match. The CDR3 has 17 residues. Germline V CDR1 and CDR2: MGHRA, YSYEKL. CDR3 coding DNA: TGCGCCAGCAGCCAAGATGTGACAGGGTTTGGCACAGATACGCAGTATTTT. Translation gives CASSQDVTGFGTDTQYF.

About this clonotype itself: This may be a read error: a much more frequent sequence differs by one nucleotide. The chain couples TRBV3-1 to TRBJ2-3; unclear D gene. CDR3 size: 12 residues. Germline values: CDR1 LGHDT, CDR2 YNNKEL (reference sequence). Written as DNA, the CDR3 is TGTGTCAGCAGCCATTCAGGTGATACGCAGTATTTT. Protein product: CVSSHSGDTQYF.

This clonotype has ten or more counts. The chain has TRBV20-1 and TRBJ1-1, with D unresolved. This CDR3 spans 14 amino acids. V lost 6 bases and J 1 base, leaving 15 bases between the germline ends. Germline lookup yields CDR1 DFQATT and CDR2 SNEGSKA (reference sequence). For the CDR3, the DNA is TGCAGTGCCTCACGCCACTCATCGAACACTGAAGCTTTCTTT. Translating gives CSASRHSSNTEAFF.

The chain joins TRBV10-3 to TRBJ2-7; D remains unclear. V lost 4 bases, J lost 0 bases, and 7 bases lay in between. This CDR3 region has 13 residues. Germline loops: CDR1 ENHRY, CDR2 SYGVKD. CDR3 sequence (DNA): TGTGCCATCAGTGTGGGCAGCTCCTACGAGCAGTACGTC. It codes for CAISVGSSYEQYV.

This clonotype was recorded many times. The chain recombines TRBV28 with TRBJ1-3; TRBD1 is a possible D gene (6 bases). The CDR3 contains 15 residues. In germline, CDR1 is MDHEN, CDR2 SYDVKM. V dropped 3 bases and J dropped 3 bases, with 12 bases sitting between them. The CDR3 protein is CASSFLGALGNTIYF. The CDR3 coding sequence is TGTGCCAGCAGTTTTTTGGGGGCGCTTGGAAACACCATATATTTT. The whole variable domain, remainder taken from reference TRBV28 and TRBJ1-3, is DVKVTQSSRYLVKRTGEKVFLECVQDMDHENMFWYRQDPGLGLRLIYFSYDVKMKEKGDIPEGYSVSREKKERFSLILESASTNQTSMYLCASSFLGALGNTIYFGEGSWLTVV.

The sample holds many counts of this clonotype. The J gene is TRBJ1-1, the V gene TRBV3-1; D gene uncertain. Trimming left V 3 bases short and J 10 bases short, with 15 bases between. The CDR3 has 13 amino acids. In germline, CDR1 is LGHDT, CDR2 YNNKEL (reference sequence). CDR3 in DNA: TGTGCCAGCAGCCACATCTCTAACCTGATAGCTTTCTTT. Translating it yields CASSHISNLIAFF. The whole variable domain, remainder taken from reference TRBV3-1 and TRBJ1-1, is DTAVSQTPKYLVTQMGNDKSIKCEQNLGHDTMYWYKQDSKKFLKIMFSYNNKELIINETVPNRFSPKSPDKAHLNLHINSLELGDSAVYFCASSHISNLIAFFGQGTRLTVV.